This TCR beta chain derives from a study of blood T cell repertoires in COVID-19. Study at large: The cDNA or gDNA used as material had been derived from T cells, B-cell-depleted T cells, or PBMCs.

The Seattle site enrolled patients during active infection and followed them longitudinally. This clone was picked up one time. In the authors' workflow: Counts of nucleated cells, estimated from reference gene primer amplification, were obtained. Generated by immunoSEQ multiplex PCR, the TCRdb table keeps only in-frame clones and is missing some. Clone size and the V and J calls come from that table; the DNA yielded D and trimming. The data contain roughly 180,000 clones, 80% to 90% of them singletons. This CDR3 is built from 16 residues. Germline loops: CDR1 LGHDT, CDR2 YNNKEL (reference sequence). V lost 0 bases and J 1 base, leaving 12 bases between the germline ends.

V gene TRBV3-1 (or the pseudogene TRBV3-2) combines with J gene TRBJ1-1, with unresolved D. This TCR came from a woman in her 50s with COVID-19, enrolled during active disease. The sample was peripheral blood. CDR3 nucleotide sequence: TGTGCCAGCAGCCAAGATCAGTCCAGGCCGAACACTGAAGCTTTCTTT. It encodes CASSQDQSRPNTEAFF.